This is a list of T cell receptor beta chains from one sample in a study of Graves' ophthalmopathy and Graves' hyperthyroidism. From the multiplex PCR reads, TCRdb called clonotypes with MiXCR, one entry per CDR3 protein. Here the sample spans over a million distinct CDR3 sequences, about 35% being singletons. The sample consisted of peripheral blood or thyroid tissue (not recorded which). The receptors here all came from an adult man with Graves' hyperthyroidism. Both conserved end residues are part of each CDR3. Fields, in order: J gene, D gene, clone size, V gene, CDR3 length, CDR3 DNA, CDR3 protein. D genes are given only for firm matches. Rows may omit the clone size; those that give it use once, few, many or a size class.

J: TRBJ1-5; D: TRBD1; size: once; V: TRBV20-1; length: 14; DNA: TGCAGTGCTGGGAAACAGGGGGGAGACCAGCCCCAGCATTTT; CDR3: CSAGKQGGDQPQHF
J: TRBJ1-2; D: TRBD1; size: once; V: TRBV10-3; length: 13; DNA: TGTGCCATCCGGGACAGGGAATTCTATGGCTACACCTTC; CDR3: CAIRDREFYGYTF
J: TRBJ1-2; D: TRBD1; size: .; V: TRBV15; length: 14; DNA: TGTGCCAGCAAGGGAGGGACAGGGCCGCGGGGCTACACCTTC; CDR3: CASKGGTGPRGYTF
J: TRBJ1-5; D: .; size: .; V: TRBV30; length: 13; DNA: TGTGCCTGGAGTGTAGACGGGGTTCAGCCCCAGCATTTT; CDR3: CAWSVDGVQPQHF
J: TRBJ2-6; D: .; size: .; V: TRBV28; length: 15; DNA: TGTGCCAGCAGTTTTGAGGGGCCTGGGGCCAACGTCCTGACTTTC; CDR3: CASSFEGPGANVLTF
J: TRBJ1-5; D: .; size: many; V: TRBV10-3; length: 15; DNA: TGTGCCATCAGTGAGGGGGAGATAGGGTATCAGCCCCAGCATTTT; CDR3: CAISEGEIGYQPQHF
J: TRBJ2-5; D: .; size: .; V: TRBV24-1; length: 14; DNA: TGTGCCACTGCAGGGGAGGTACAGCGGGAGACCCAGTACTTC; CDR3: CATAGEVQRETQYF
J: TRBJ2-7; D: .; size: many; V: TRBV5-1; length: 14; DNA: TGCGCCAGCAGCATCAGGGACTCCTCCTACGAGCAGTACTTC; CDR3: CASSIRDSSYEQYF
J: TRBJ1-2; D: .; size: .; V: TRBV7-2; length: 15; DNA: TGTGCCAGCAGCTTAGCGTACAGGGAGAGCTATGGCTACACCTTC; CDR3: CASSLAYRESYGYTF
J: TRBJ2-7; D: .; size: many; V: TRBV5-1; length: 13; DNA: TGCGCCAGCAGCTTGGTCAGACCCTACGAGCAGTACTTC; CDR3: CASSLVRPYEQYF
J: TRBJ2-5; D: .; size: few; V: TRBV20-1; length: 12; DNA: TGCAGTGCTAGGGGTCAGGGGTGGGCCCAGTACTTC; CDR3: CSARGQGWAQYF
J: TRBJ2-7; D: .; size: many; V: TRBV14; length: 15; DNA: TGTGCCAGCAGCTTATTCCGGGACGCTTCCTACGAGCAGTACTTC; CDR3: CASSLFRDASYEQYF
J: TRBJ2-5; D: .; size: many; V: TRBV7-7; length: 13; DNA: TGTGCCAGCAGCTCTACACATCAAGAGACCCAGTACTTC; CDR3: CASSSTHQETQYF
J: TRBJ1-1; D: TRBD1; size: .; V: TRBV4-3; length: 13; DNA: TGCGCCAGCAGCCAGAGACTAGGACAGGGAGCTTTCTTT; CDR3: CASSQRLGQGAFF
J: TRBJ2-5; D: TRBD2; size: .; V: TRBV2; length: 14; DNA: TGTGCCAGCTTCACGCTAGCGGGAACGGAGACCCAGTACTTC; CDR3: CASFTLAGTETQYF
J: TRBJ1-4; D: .; size: .; V: TRBV6-5; length: 13; DNA: TGTGCCAGCAGAACAGGGTCCCGGGAAAAACTGTTTTTT; CDR3: CASRTGSREKLFF
J: TRBJ1-6; D: .; size: once; V: TRBV2; length: 14; DNA: TGTGCCAGCAGGGGAAGAGGGAGCAATTCACCCCTCCACTTT; CDR3: CASRGRGSNSPLHF
J: TRBJ2-2; D: .; size: many; V: TRBV2; length: 15; DNA: TGTGCCAGCAGTGAGCTCTGGGGGGTGACCGGGGAGCTGTTTTTT; CDR3: CASSELWGVTGELFF
J: TRBJ1-6; D: .; size: .; V: TRBV4-1; length: 14; DNA: TGCGCCAGCAGCCAAAGGGCAGGGATTTCACCCCTCCACTTT; CDR3: CASSQRAGISPLHF
J: TRBJ1-4; D: TRBD1; size: few; V: TRBV4-2; length: 14; DNA: TGTGCCAGCAGCCATGGGGGACAGGGGGAAAAACTGTTTTTT; CDR3: CASSHGGQGEKLFF
J: TRBJ2-5; D: TRBD2; size: many; V: TRBV7-9; length: 15; DNA: TGTGCCAGCAGCTTAGCGAGGACTAGCGCGGAGACCCAGTACTTC; CDR3: CASSLARTSAETQYF
J: TRBJ2-5; D: TRBD1; size: .; V: TRBV25-1; length: 14; DNA: TGTGCCAGCAGGACAAAGGACAGGGTTGAGACCCAGTACTTC; CDR3: CASRTKDRVETQYF
J: TRBJ1-5; D: TRBD1; size: .; V: TRBV20-1; length: 15; DNA: TGCAGTGCTAGAGATCGGGACAGGGTCAATCAGCCCCAGCATTTT; CDR3: CSARDRDRVNQPQHF
J: TRBJ1-2; D: TRBD1; size: many; V: TRBV29-1; length: 14; DNA: TGCAGCACAACACCGGGACAGGGTGAGGATGGCTACACCTTC; CDR3: CSTTPGQGEDGYTF
J: TRBJ2-5; D: .; size: .; V: TRBV15; length: 14; DNA: TGTGCCACCAGCACCGGCCTCGGGGGAGAGACCCAGTACTTC; CDR3: CATSTGLGGETQYF
J: TRBJ1-1; D: .; size: .; V: TRBV14; length: 15; DNA: TGTGCCAGCAGCCAAGGTATCAGCCTGTTCGATGAAGCTTTCTTT; CDR3: CASSQGISLFDEAFF
J: TRBJ1-2; D: .; size: many; V: TRBV10-3; length: 17; DNA: TGTGCCATCAGTGGAGCTGTTTCTCTAACCGACTCCTATGGCTACACCTTC; CDR3: CAISGAVSLTDSYGYTF
J: TRBJ1-2; D: .; size: once; V: TRBV7-9; length: 14; DNA: TGTGCCAGCAGCCCTACGGGGGGGGCAGGAGGAAACACCTTC; CDR3: CASSPTGGAGGNTF
J: TRBJ1-2; D: TRBD1; size: few; V: TRBV30; length: 11; DNA: TGTGCCACCGGACAGGGTGTTGACTACACCTTC; CDR3: CATGQGVDYTF
J: TRBJ1-3; D: .; size: .; V: TRBV20-1; length: 13; DNA: TGCAGTGCTAGTTTAGTCTCTGGAAACACCATATGTTTT; CDR3: CSASLVSGNTICF
J: TRBJ2-6; D: .; size: .; V: TRBV9; length: 14; DNA: TGTGCCAGCAGCGAGGGCCCTGGGGTCAACGTCCTGACTTTC; CDR3: CASSEGPGVNVLTF
J: TRBJ2-3; D: .; size: few; V: TRBV29-1; length: 13; DNA: TGCAGCGTTGATGGAGGGGCAACAGATACGCAGTATTTT; CDR3: CSVDGGATDTQYF
J: TRBJ2-5; D: .; size: many; V: TRBV29-1; length: 11; DNA: TGCAGCGTCTCAGTTCTCGGGACCCAGTACTTC; CDR3: CSVSVLGTQYF
J: TRBJ2-7; D: .; size: .; V: TRBV6-2/TRBV6-3; length: 13; DNA: TGTGCCAGCAGTTATACCGTGACAGCCGGACAGTACTTC; CDR3: CASSYTVTAGQYF
J: TRBJ2-7; D: TRBD1; size: many; V: TRBV20-1; length: 14; DNA: TGCAGTGCAGAAACAGGGGTCAGCTCCTACGAGCAGTACTTC; CDR3: CSAETGVSSYEQYF
J: TRBJ1-4; D: .; size: few; V: TRBV7-2; length: 17; DNA: TGTGCCAGCAGCTCAAAAGGGCGGGGGCCCACTAATGAAAAACTGTTTTTT; CDR3: CASSSKGRGPTNEKLFF
J: TRBJ1-3; D: TRBD1; size: few; V: TRBV10-3; length: 17; DNA: TGTGCCAGCAGTTACACAACCGGGACAGGGCCTGGAAACACCATATATTTT; CDR3: CASSYTTGTGPGNTIYF
J: TRBJ2-7; D: .; size: .; V: TRBV12-3/TRBV12-4; length: 12; DNA: TGTGCCAGTCAATCCGAGTTCTACGAGCAGTACTTC; CDR3: CASQSEFYEQYF
J: TRBJ1-3; D: .; size: many; V: TRBV6-5; length: 12; DNA: TGTGCCAGCAGTGCTCAGGGTGAGGCCATATATTTT; CDR3: CASSAQGEAIYF
J: TRBJ1-5; D: .; size: many; V: TRBV20-1; length: 14; DNA: TGCAGTGCTACGGTGGATGATAGCAATCAGCCCCAGCATTTT; CDR3: CSATVDDSNQPQHF
J: TRBJ1-1; D: .; size: .; V: TRBV20-1; length: 15; DNA: TGCAGTGCTAGAGATGGTGAAGGTGGGGACACTGAAGCTTTCTTT; CDR3: CSARDGEGGDTEAFF
J: TRBJ1-5; D: .; size: many; V: TRBV2; length: 13; DNA: TGTGCCAGCAGTGCTGAAGGGGTTCAGCCCCAGCATTTT; CDR3: CASSAEGVQPQHF
J: TRBJ1-1; D: .; size: many; V: TRBV7-8; length: 14; DNA: TGTGCCAGCAGCTGGGGGACCGAGAAGGTGCGGGCTTTCTTT; CDR3: CASSWGTEKVRAFF
J: TRBJ2-5; D: TRBD2; size: few; V: TRBV3-1; length: 16; DNA: TGTGCCAGCAGCCGGACCGGACTAGCGGGGCAAGAGACCCAGTACTTC; CDR3: CASSRTGLAGQETQYF
J: TRBJ1-6; D: .; size: many; V: TRBV20-1; length: 13; DNA: TGCAGTGCTAGTAACAGGGAACAATCACCCCTCCACTTT; CDR3: CSASNREQSPLHF
J: TRBJ1-5; D: .; size: many; V: TRBV20-1; length: 15; DNA: TGCAGTGCTAGGATTACAGGGACGGGCAATCAGCCCCAGCATTTT; CDR3: CSARITGTGNQPQHF
J: TRBJ1-1; D: TRBD1; size: .; V: TRBV20-1; length: 14; DNA: TGCAGTGCTAGAGAGGTACAGGGGCAAAATCAATCTTTCTTT; CDR3: CSAREVQGQNQSFF
J: TRBJ1-1; D: .; size: many; V: TRBV6-5; length: 11; DNA: TGTGCCAGCACCAACACAGGGGAAGCTTTCTTT; CDR3: CASTNTGEAFF
J: TRBJ1-2; D: .; size: many; V: TRBV10-3; length: 17; DNA: TGTGCCATCAGTGAGTCCGGCTCCCGGGGGGCTAACTATGGCTACACCTTC; CDR3: CAISESGSRGANYGYTF
J: TRBJ1-2; D: .; size: .; V: TRBV4-1; length: 15; DNA: TGCGCCAGCAGCCAAGAACCTTCCGCCAGTACTGGCTACACCTTC; CDR3: CASSQEPSASTGYTF
J: TRBJ2-7; D: TRBD1; size: .; V: TRBV20-1; length: 16; DNA: TGCAGTGCTACCGACAGGGGACGGGCGGGGACCTACGAGCAGTACTTC; CDR3: CSATDRGRAGTYEQYF
J: TRBJ1-4; D: .; size: few; V: TRBV27; length: 14; DNA: TGTGCCAGCAGTTTCGACGGTTCTAATGAAAAACTGTTTTTT; CDR3: CASSFDGSNEKLFF
J: TRBJ2-5; D: .; size: many; V: TRBV3-1; length: 11; DNA: TGTGCCAGCAGCCAAGATAGCTTCCAGTACTTC; CDR3: CASSQDSFQYF
J: TRBJ2-2; D: .; size: .; V: TRBV12-3/TRBV12-4; length: 15; DNA: TGTGCCAGCAGTTTATCTAAGTCTTACCGCGGGGAGCTGTTTTTT; CDR3: CASSLSKSYRGELFF
J: TRBJ2-2; D: .; size: many; V: TRBV7-2; length: 14; DNA: TGTGCCAGCAGCTTACTCCTAAACACCGGGGAGCTGTTTTTT; CDR3: CASSLLLNTGELFF